Sequencing of this T cell receptor (beta chain) was carried out in a study of blood T cell repertoires in COVID-19. The germline V gene has CDR1 SGDLS and CDR2 YYNGEE. This CDR3 region has 14 residues. Trimming removed 0 bases from V and 5 bases from J, with 11 bases in between. Donors were grouped by their self-reported clinical history. The assay was immunoSEQ multiplex PCR, and TCRdb's table has in-frame clones only and misses some. The sample yields fewer than 200,000 clones, around 83% seen once. This clonotype was obtained from a woman in her thirties or forties in a cohort exposed to, infected with or recovered from COVID-19 (not recorded which). The rearrangement uses TRBV9 and TRBJ2-5, with D possibly TRBD2 on 5 matching bases. Source material: PBMCs or T cells enriched from blood (not recorded which). The CDR3 here is CASSVELVGETQYF. CDR3 DNA sequence: TGTGCCAGCAGCGTAGAACTAGTGGGGGAGACCCAGTACTTC.